This TCR beta chain derives from a study of blood T cell repertoires in COVID-19 (dated by TCRdb to between 2020 and 2021). About the investigation overall: Samples from collaborators originated in the United States, Italy and Spain and spanned both the acute and convalescent phases of COVID-19. The prospective study material was composed of cDNA or gDNA derived from T cells, B-cell-depleted T cells, or PBMCs. Deeply sampled blood TCRbeta repertoires from subjects exposed to, actively infected with, or recovered from COVID-19 were included in the dataset. The repertoires were released in a freely available public database intended as a resource for research on the immune response to SARS-CoV-2. The samples were drawn from two sources: the first 160 participants of the ongoing ImmuneRACE study, and about 1,300 subjects contributed by 6 global collaborators. Sample metadata almost always included a de-identified subject ID, COVID-19 status, age in years and sex. Where available, HLA class I and class II types were obtained from metadata supplied by the sample provider rather than from assay-based typing.

TCRbeta CDR3 regions were amplified from genomic DNA by means of the immunoSEQ Assay, a bias-controlled multiplex PCR. The authors' analysis ran thus. Nucleated cell counts per sample were estimated from amplification of reference gene primers within the assay. Sequence reads were collapsed and filtered to measure the absolute abundance of every unique TCRbeta CDR3 rearrangement. For each sample, productive Simpson clonality was calculated as the square root of Simpson's diversity index across productive rearrangements. TCRdb re-hosts the immuneACCESS table, in-frame sequences only. Its copies lack some clones; in the studies checked, an unresolved V gene accounts for under half of them, and the cause for the rest is not known. V, J and clone size are those of that table, while D and trimming were read from the DNA. The sample table shows a few hundred thousand clones, and roughly 80% are seen once. The top ten constitute over 4% of the sample.

Points the paper makes about the study in general: The quantity of clinical and demographic metadata differed by source and by participant and was supplied without curation.

Comment on this clone: Its antigen target is currently unknown. There are no base qualities to consult, and no much larger clone falls within one base.

In Seattle, one collaborating source enrolled patients while the infection was active and tracked those patients longitudinally over the course of disease. Whole blood was collected in K2EDTA tubes by collaborating institutions according to the institutions' own protocols. For TCRbeta analysis, collaborator samples were shipped as frozen whole blood, as isolated PBMCs, or as DNA extracted from either sample type. The source of this sequence is a woman aged 70 to 79 with COVID-19, enrolled during active disease. Input material: peripheral blood.

The nucleotide sequence reads as follows: TGCGCCAGCAGCATTAGAGGCAGGGGGCCCGGGGAGCAGTTCTTC. Translation gives CASSIRGRGPGEQFF. Here the chain combines TRBV5-1 and TRBJ2-1; 8 central bases correspond to TRBD1. From a lookup of the germline V gene, CDR1 and CDR2 are SGHRS and YFSETQ. V and J are trimmed by 4 bases and 10 bases, and the gene matches miss 13 bases of the junction. The CDR3 runs 15 amino acids, cysteine and phenylalanine included. The entry retains the CDR3 DNA only, 45 bases that are in frame from base 1.